This T cell receptor beta chain was retrieved from a study of Graves' ophthalmopathy and Graves' hyperthyroidism. Excluded were patients with other autoimmune diseases, uncontrolled infections, pregnancy or lactation. PBMCs were obtained from roughly 9.9 ml of fresh peripheral blood. The CDR3 extends over 17 amino acids. V shed 5 bases and J 1 base; nucleotides not matched to a gene: 9. In this sample, this clonotype turned up many times. Amplification from RNA transcripts yielded the TCR beta CDR3 regions. HTBI-primed RT-PCR formed the first round, and a multiplex PCR formed the second. Each CDR3 protein gets one entry after TCRdb re-called the multiplex PCR reads with MiXCR. The table records about 480,000 distinct CDR3 sequences, approximately 14% of them present only once.

This chain connects TRBV12-3 or TRBV12-4 to TRBJ2-5; 11 bases map to TRBD2. The sequence was collected from a woman in her twenties or thirties with Graves' ophthalmopathy. The specimen was blood. CDR3 DNA sequence: TGTGCCAGCAGTCTCGGTCTAGCGGGGGGCCTCCAAGAGACCCAGTACTTC. Amino acid sequence: CASSLGLAGGLQETQYF.